This passage covers 19 T cell receptor beta chains from one sample sequenced in a study of beta chain features in type 1 diabetes. Their antigen targets remain unknown. The investigators reverse transcribed all of the isolated RNA, so they sequenced expressed TCRB transcripts. TCRdb's table, derived via immunoSEQ multiplex PCR, lists solely in-frame clones and lacks some. The table shows about 700,000 clones, with 13% occurring only once. Study observations and caveats: Significant though moderate, a shortening of TCRB CDR3s appeared in all four CD4+ subsets of Type 1 diabetes patients.

What was sequenced was naive CD4+ T cells from blood. The origin of the receptors is a man in his late teens or twenties with type 1 diabetes.

V is TRBV7-3 and J is TRBJ2-2, with D possibly TRBD1 on 7 matching bases. This CDR3 is built from 16 residues. V lost 0 bases and J 4 bases, leaving 12 bases between the germline ends. The germline gives CDR1 SGHTA, CDR2 FQGTGA. The CDR3 DNA follows: TGTGCCAGCAGCTTAACTGGAGGGGGCGCCACCGGGGAGCTGTTTTTT. This encodes CASSLTGGGATGELFF.

The chain joins TRBV5-1 to TRBJ1-6, with unresolved D. V was clipped by 5 bases and J by 10 bases, with 13 bases between them. The length of the CDR3 is 13 residues. Germline CDR1 reads SGHRS; CDR2 reads YFSETQ. The chain's CDR3 is CASSTGFESPLHF. The CDR3 bases are TGCGCCAGCAGTACTGGGTTTGAATCACCCCTCCACTTT.

The J gene is TRBJ1-6, the V gene TRBV6-5; D not resolved. The CDR3 totals 16 residues. Trimming took off 2 bases at V and 0 bases at J, with 8 bases between the two ends. In germline, CDR1 is MNHEY, CDR2 SVGAGI. This CDR3 reads CASSYAPSSYNSPLHF. CDR3 sequence (DNA): TGTGCCAGCAGTTACGCCCCGAGCTCCTATAATTCACCCCTCCACTTT.

The sample holds a few counts of this clone. The V call is TRBV7-9, the J call TRBJ2-7, with D tentatively TRBD1 or TRBD2 (5 bases each). V lost 5 bases and J 1 base, leaving 18 bases between the germline ends. The germline V gene encodes CDR1 SEHNR and CDR2 FQNEAQ (reference sequence). The CDR3 runs to 16 residues. The CDR3 protein is CASSATGTVKSYEQYF. In nucleotides, the CDR3 is TGTGCCAGCAGCGCTACCGGGACGGTAAAGTCCTACGAGCAGTACTTC. Using reference TRBV7-9 and TRBJ2-7 for the parts outside the CDR3, the full variable domain is DTGVSQNPRHKITKRGQNVTFRCDPISEHNRLYWYRQTLGQGPEFLTYFQNEAQLEKSRLLSDRFSAERPKGSFSTLEIQRTEQGDSAMYLCASSATGTVKSYEQYFGPGTRLTVT.

The CDR3 DNA reads TGTGCCAGCTCACCCCCAGGGACAGGGGCTGGGAGCGAGCAGTACTTC. Its protein is CASSPPGTGAGSEQYF. J is TRBJ2-7 and V is TRBV18; 10 nucleotides align to TRBD1. Germline values: CDR1 KGHSH, CDR2 LQKENI. V shed 3 bases and J 6 bases; nucleotides not matched to a gene: 11. The CDR3 is made up of 16 amino acids.

This chain connects TRBV11-2 to TRBJ1-1; D ambiguous. This CDR3 has 13 residues. The germline CDR1 and CDR2 sequences are SGHAT and FQNNGV. V lost 5 bases and J 8 bases, leaving 15 bases between the germline ends. As DNA, the CDR3 is TGTGCCAGCAGCCCAGAATGGCGCGGCGAAGCTTTCTTT. It encodes CASSPEWRGEAFF.

This clone was picked up a small number of times. The chain uses TRBV29-1 and TRBJ2-3, with 10 nucleotides matching TRBD1. The germline CDR1 and CDR2 sequences are SQVTM and ANQGSEA. CDR3 length: 14 residues. With V trimmed by 6 bases and J by 1 base, 4 bases remained unmatched. The CDR3 loop reads CSVRTGGRTDTQYF. CDR3 DNA sequence: TGCAGCGTCCGGACAGGGGGACGCACAGATACGCAGTATTTT.

The chain combines TRBV6-6 with TRBJ1-1; D gene unclear. CDR1 and CDR2 from the germline V gene are MNHNY and SVGAGI (reference sequence). V lost 2 bases, J lost 1 base, and 8 bases lay in between. CDR3 length equals 14 residues. CDR3 amino acids: CASSYQGSNTEAFF. In DNA form, the CDR3 reads TGTGCCAGCAGTTACCAAGGGTCGAACACTGAAGCTTTCTTT.

The chain has TRBV30 and TRBJ2-6, with D uncertain. This CDR3 is built from 14 residues. Germline lookup yields CDR1 GTSNPN and CDR2 SVGIG (reference sequence). Between the trimmed V and J ends, which lost 5 bases and 2 bases, there was a span of 10 bases. The CDR3 reads CAWDTEAGANVLTF. CDR3 in DNA: TGTGCCTGGGACACAGAAGCTGGGGCCAACGTCCTGACTTTC.

The chain joins TRBV6-6 to TRBJ2-7; a possible D gene is TRBD1 (6 bases). V was cut by 5 bases and J by 5 bases, with 13 bases left in between. The CDR3 has 13 residues. CDR1 and CDR2 from the germline V gene are MNHNY and SVGAGI (reference sequence). The CDR3 region is CASSLDREHEQYF. CDR3 sequence (DNA): TGTGCCAGCAGTCTGGACAGAGAGCACGAGCAGTACTTC.

This clone has just a few counts. J is TRBJ2-5 and V is TRBV28, with a possible D match to TRBD2 (6 bases). Germline assignment: CDR1 MDHEN and CDR2 SYDVKM. V lost 10 bases, J lost 1 base, and 13 bases lay in between. CDR3 length equals 13 residues. CDR3 nucleotide sequence: TGTGCCACCGCGACCGGGGGCCAAGAGACCCAGTACTTC. It is translated as CATATGGQETQYF.

The chain employs TRBV9 and TRBJ1-2, with D tentatively TRBD1 (5 bases). Germline CDR1 and CDR2: SGDLS and YYNGEE. The CDR3 is 13 amino acids. V was pared by 7 bases and J by 5 bases, with 15 bases between. CDR3 sequence reads: CASGSTPGYGYTF. Written as DNA, the CDR3 is TGTGCCAGCGGGTCGACCCCAGGGTATGGCTACACCTTC.

The chain is built from TRBV11-3 and TRBJ2-5; D is ambiguous. V shed 5 bases and J shed 5 bases, with 15 bases lying between them. Germline CDR1 SGHNT, CDR2 YENEEA. This CDR3 comprises 14 residues. CDR3 coding DNA: TGTGCCAGCAGCATCGAGCAAAGTCCGGAGACCCAGTACTTC. Translating gives CASSIEQSPETQYF.

This clone turned up a few times. The chain links TRBV18 to TRBJ2-1; D is unclear. V was pared by 3 bases and J by 0 bases, with 6 bases between. CDR1 and CDR2 from the germline V gene are KGHSH and LQKENI. The CDR3 loop spans 14 amino acids. For the CDR3, the DNA is TGTGCCAGCTCACCTTCAAGCTCCTACAATGAGCAGTTCTTC. It translates to CASSPSSSYNEQFF.

J is TRBJ1-2 and V is TRBV6-6, with D possibly matching TRBD1 (5 bases). Germline CDR1 reads MNHNY; CDR2 reads SVGAGI (reference sequence). CDR3 length: 16 amino acids. V was cut by 3 bases and J by 2 bases, with 16 bases left in between. The CDR3 loop is CASSYMGLNGNYGYTF. As DNA, the CDR3 is TGTGCCAGCAGTTATATGGGACTCAACGGGAACTATGGCTACACCTTC.

The chain has TRBV5-1 and TRBJ2-1, with D possibly matching TRBD2 (6 bases). The ends were cut back, 2 bases at V and 2 bases at J, with 11 bases in the middle. Germline V gene lookup returns CDR1 SGHRS and CDR2 YFSETQ. This CDR3 comprises 15 residues. DNA of the CDR3: TGCGCCAGCAGCTTTTCGGGGGAGACCTACAATGAGCAGTTCTTC. This translates into CASSFSGETYNEQFF.

The chain has TRBV9 and TRBJ2-1; possibly TRBD1 for D (5 bases). Trimming left V 2 bases short and J 4 bases short, with 13 bases between. This CDR3 is built from 15 residues. CDR1 and CDR2 from the germline V gene are SGDLS and YYNGEE. CDR3 residues: CASSVQGGGYNEQFF. The DNA for the CDR3 is TGTGCCAGCAGCGTCCAGGGCGGTGGTTACAATGAGCAGTTCTTC. Drawing the rest from reference TRBV9 and TRBJ2-1, the complete variable domain is DSGVTQTPKHLITATGQRVTLRCSPRSGDLSVYWYQQSLDQGLQFLIQYYNGEERAKGNILERFSAQQFPDLHSELNLSSLELGDSALYFCASSVQGGGYNEQFFGPGTRLTVL.

The chain combines TRBV15 with TRBJ2-7; no clear D. The CDR3 covers 13 residues. Germline CDR1 is LNHNV and CDR2 is YYDKDF (reference sequence). Trimming left V 8 bases short and J 0 bases short, with 11 bases between. The CDR3 sequence: CATARRHSYEQYF. In DNA form, the CDR3 reads TGTGCCACCGCTAGGCGACACTCCTACGAGCAGTACTTC.

The CDR3 nucleotides read TGCGCCAGCAGCTCCGGAGAACCCACAGATACGCAGTATTTT. Translated: CASSSGEPTDTQYF. The J gene is TRBJ2-3, the V gene TRBV5-1; D uncertain. The germline V gene has CDR1 SGHRS and CDR2 YFSETQ. The ends were cut back, 3 bases at V and 2 bases at J, with 10 bases in the middle. The CDR3 extends over 14 amino acids. Combining the CDR3 with reference TRBV5-1 and TRBJ2-3 gives the whole variable domain KAGVTQTPRYLIKTRGQQVTLSCSPISGHRSVSWYQQTPGQGLQFLFEYFSETQRNKGNFPGRFSGRQFSNSRSEMNVSTLELGDSALYLCASSSGEPTDTQYFGPGTRLTVL.